Shown below are 16 T cell receptor beta chains from a single sample sequenced in a study of shared clonotypes between healthy human individuals. Some clones are missing from TCRdb's copy, which holds only in-frame ones; the method was immunoSEQ multiplex PCR. In the table there are around 700,000 clones, about 74% of which are singletons. The sample comprised memory CD4+ T cells sorted from blood. The sample's subset: CD45RA-negative fraction. These receptors were taken from a woman aged 30 to 39 in good health.

The rearrangement uses TRBV6-1 and TRBJ2-3; D is unclear. Trimming stripped 4 bases from V and 0 bases from J, with 8 bases between. The V gene's germline CDR1 is MNHNS and CDR2 SASEGT. The CDR3 covers 14 residues. This chain's CDR3 is CASSGVGSTDTQYF. In DNA, the CDR3 is TGTGCCAGCAGTGGGGTAGGGAGCACAGATACGCAGTATTTT.

The chain employs TRBV9 and TRBJ2-1; D is unclear. V lost 0 bases, J lost 10 bases, and 17 bases lay in between. CDR1 and CDR2 from the germline V gene are SGDLS and YYNGEE. This CDR3 comprises 15 residues. CDR3 nucleotide sequence: TGTGCCAGCAGCGTAGGTTTGGGCAGTGTCTTGGAGCAGTTCTTC. Protein sequence: CASSVGLGSVLEQFF.

This clone was observed a single time. This chain connects TRBV9 to TRBJ2-1; tentatively, D is TRBD1 (5 bases). This CDR3 has 14 residues. The V end was cut by 0 bases, the J end by 4 bases, with 8 bases between. Germline V gene sequence: CDR1 SGDLS, CDR2 YYNGEE. The CDR3 sequence: CASSVAAGYNEQFF. The CDR3 bases are TGTGCCAGCAGCGTAGCTGCAGGGTACAATGAGCAGTTCTTC.

The V gene is TRBV9, the J gene TRBJ2-5; D is possibly TRBD2 (5 bases). V lost 1 base and J 5 bases, leaving 12 bases between the germline ends. The germline CDR1 and CDR2 sequences are SGDLS and YYNGEE. CDR3 length equals 14 residues. The CDR3 loop reads CASSVYVGAETQYF. In DNA form, the CDR3 reads TGTGCCAGCAGCGTATATGTGGGAGCGGAGACCCAGTACTTC. The full variable domain, its missing parts supplied by reference TRBV9 and TRBJ2-5, is DSGVTQTPKHLITATGQRVTLRCSPRSGDLSVYWYQQSLDQGLQFLIQYYNGEERAKGNILERFSAQQFPDLHSELNLSSLELGDSALYFCASSVYVGAETQYFGPGTRLLVL.

The chain employs TRBV5-1 and TRBJ1-3, with no clear D. CDR1 is SGHRS, CDR2 YFSETQ, per germline. The CDR3 sequence is 13 residues long. V was clipped by 7 bases and J by 0 bases, with 8 bases between them. CDR3 sequence: CASRSYSGNTIYF. Here the CDR3 DNA reads TGCGCCAGCCGCAGTTACTCTGGAAACACCATATATTTT.

In its sample, this clone was seen once. This chain connects TRBV28 to TRBJ1-5, with D unresolved. Trimming removed 3 bases at V and 0 bases at J, with 6 bases between. CDR1 and CDR2 (germline): MDHEN, SYDVKM. The CDR3 loop spans 14 amino acids. The CDR3 bases are TGTGCCAGCAGTTTCCACAATAGCAATCAGCCCCAGCATTTT. Translated: CASSFHNSNQPQHF.

Comments on this clone: This sample also contains other DNA sequences that code for the same CDR3. The rearrangement joins TRBV4-1 to TRBJ1-2, with TRBD1 as a possible D gene (5 bases). The germline V and J ends were trimmed by 1 base and 6 bases, with 12 bases remaining between them. The CDR3 spans 14 residues. Germline V gives CDR1 MGHRA, CDR2 YSYEKL. The CDR3: CASSQVWQGDGYTF. CDR3 coding DNA: TGCGCCAGCAGCCAAGTCTGGCAGGGAGATGGCTACACCTTC.

The V and J genes are TRBV25-1 and TRBJ1-1; tentatively, D is TRBD1 (6 bases). The CDR3 is 12 residues long. The ends were cut back, 10 bases at V and 13 bases at J, with 22 bases in the middle. Germline loops: CDR1 MGHDK, CDR2 SYGVNS. The DNA of the CDR3 is TGTGCCACCACTACGTTACAGGGAAATCTTTTCTTT. The encoded protein is CATTTLQGNLFF.

The chain carries TRBV5-1 and TRBJ2-7, with D hard to call. CDR3 length: 11 residues. Germline CDR1 and CDR2: SGHRS and YFSETQ. The V end lost 6 bases, the J end lost 7 bases, and 11 bases lay between the germline ends. This chain's CDR3 is CASTLNGEQYF. The CDR3 DNA sequence: TGCGCCAGCACTCTAAATGGGGAGCAGTACTTC.

The V call is TRBV11-1, the J call TRBJ2-7, with TRBD2 identical over 7 bases. Trimming cost V 3 bases and J 0 bases; bases outside gene matches: 8. Germline V gene data show CDR1 as SGHAT and CDR2 as FQDESV (reference sequence). This CDR3 is built from 16 residues. The CDR3 DNA reads as TGTGCCAGCAGCTTTGGCGCTAGCGGTTACTCCTACGAGCAGTACTTC. This translates into CASSFGASGYSYEQYF.

In its sample, this clone was seen a few times. CDR3 protein: CATARVRGEKLFF. CDR3 bases: TGCGCCACGGCCCGGGTCAGGGGTGAAAAACTGTTTTTT. The rearrangement uses TRBV4-1 and TRBJ1-4; TRBD1 is a possible D gene (6 bases). Trimming cost V 10 bases and J 7 bases, with 16 bases left between them. CDR3 size: 13 residues. Germline CDR1 MGHRA, CDR2 YSYEKL.

This clone was detected once. The chain is built from TRBV30 and TRBJ2-5; 8 bases are a match to TRBD2. The V gene end was trimmed by 5 bases and the J gene end by 1 base; junction bases not matched to a gene: 3. The CDR3 has 13 amino acids. The germline CDR1 and CDR2 sequences are GTSNPN and SVGIG (reference sequence). The CDR3 reads CAWGREVQETQYF. For the CDR3, the DNA is TGTGCCTGGGGGCGGGAGGTCCAAGAGACCCAGTACTTC.

This clone occurred many times. The chain is built from TRBV19 and TRBJ2-2, with D maybe TRBD2 (6 bases). The CDR3 runs 14 residues. Germline V gene sequence: CDR1 LNHDA, CDR2 SQIVND (reference sequence). Trimming shortened V by 4 bases and J by 6 bases, and 12 bases separated the two germline ends. This CDR3 is CASSTRLGPGELFF. The CDR3 DNA sequence: TGTGCCAGTAGTACACGACTAGGTCCCGGGGAGCTGTTTTTT. The variable domain in full, completed from reference TRBV19 and TRBJ2-2, reads DGGITQSPKYLFRKEGQNVTLSCEQNLNHDAMYWYRQDPGQGLRLIYYSQIVNDFQKGDIAEGYSVSREKKESFPLTVTSAQKNPTAFYLCASSTRLGPGELFFGEGSRLTVL.

This chain uses TRBV7-9 with TRBJ2-2, with D unclear. With 5 bases removed from V and 5 bases from J, the gap between germline ends came to 12 bases. The CDR3 contains 14 residues. Looked up from germline, CDR1 is SEHNR and CDR2 is FQNEAQ (reference sequence). The DNA for the CDR3 is TGTGCCAGCAGCCCTCCCCCGGAGACCGGGGAGCTGTTTTTT. This codes for CASSPPPETGELFF.

The genes are TRBV21-1 and TRBJ1-5. TRBV21-1 is noted as a pseudogene. The CDR3 contains 12 residues. The CDR3 here is CASSKARQPQHF. CDR3 DNA sequence: TGTGCCAGCAGCAAAGCGCGTCAGCCCCAGCATTTT.

This chain links TRBV4-2 with TRBJ1-2, with TRBD1 as a possible D gene (6 bases). Germline lookup yields CDR1 LGHNA and CDR2 YNFKEQ. Trimming removed 4 bases from V and 5 bases from J, with 20 bases in between. This CDR3 is built from 16 residues. The CDR3 region is CASSPERGAVYYGYTF. CDR3 DNA: TGTGCCAGCAGCCCCGAACGGGGGGCCGTTTATTATGGCTACACCTTC.